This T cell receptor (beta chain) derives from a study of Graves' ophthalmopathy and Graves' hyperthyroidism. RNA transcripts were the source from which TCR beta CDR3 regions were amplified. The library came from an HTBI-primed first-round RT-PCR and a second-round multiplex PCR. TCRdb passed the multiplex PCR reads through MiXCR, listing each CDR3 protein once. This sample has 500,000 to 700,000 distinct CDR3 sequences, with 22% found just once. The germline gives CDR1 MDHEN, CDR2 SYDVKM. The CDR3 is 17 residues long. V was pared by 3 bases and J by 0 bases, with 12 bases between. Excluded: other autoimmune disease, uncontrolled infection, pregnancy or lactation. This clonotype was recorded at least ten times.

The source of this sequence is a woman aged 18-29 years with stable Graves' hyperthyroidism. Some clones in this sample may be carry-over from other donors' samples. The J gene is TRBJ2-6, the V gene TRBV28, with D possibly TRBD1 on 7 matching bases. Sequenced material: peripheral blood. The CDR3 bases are TGTGCCAGCAGTTTCGCGGGACAGCTCTCTGGGGCCAACGTCCTGACTTTC. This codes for CASSFAGQLSGANVLTF.